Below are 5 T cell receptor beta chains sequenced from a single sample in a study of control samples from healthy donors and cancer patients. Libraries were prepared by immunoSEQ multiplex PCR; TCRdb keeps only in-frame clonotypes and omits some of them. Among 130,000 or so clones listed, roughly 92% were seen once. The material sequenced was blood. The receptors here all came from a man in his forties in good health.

CDR3 protein: CASRAGMNTEAFF. The CDR3 coding sequence is TGCGCCAGCAGAGCAGGGATGAACACTGAAGCTTTCTTT. The chain employs TRBV10-1 and TRBJ1-1; D possibly corresponds to TRBD1 (5 bases). V was trimmed by 6 bases and J by 0 bases, leaving 8 bases between them. This CDR3 has 13 residues. Germline values: CDR1 WNHNN, CDR2 SYGVQD (reference sequence).

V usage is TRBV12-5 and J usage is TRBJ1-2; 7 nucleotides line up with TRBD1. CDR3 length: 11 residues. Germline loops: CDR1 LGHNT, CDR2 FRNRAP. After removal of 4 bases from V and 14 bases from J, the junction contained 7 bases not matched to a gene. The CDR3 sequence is CASGWPGTVTF. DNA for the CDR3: TGTGCTAGTGGTTGGCCCGGGACAGTGACCTTC.

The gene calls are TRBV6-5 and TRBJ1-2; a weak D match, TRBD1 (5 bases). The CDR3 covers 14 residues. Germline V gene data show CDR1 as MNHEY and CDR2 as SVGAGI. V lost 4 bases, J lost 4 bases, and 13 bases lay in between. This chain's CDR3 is CASSSGSSFYGYTF. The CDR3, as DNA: TGTGCCAGCAGTTCAGGGAGTAGCTTCTATGGCTACACCTTC.

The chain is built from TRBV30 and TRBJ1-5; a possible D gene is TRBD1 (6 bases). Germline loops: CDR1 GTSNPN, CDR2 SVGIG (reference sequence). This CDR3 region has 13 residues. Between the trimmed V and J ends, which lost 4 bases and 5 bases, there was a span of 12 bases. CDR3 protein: CAWTAGEHQPQHF. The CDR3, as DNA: TGTGCCTGGACAGCAGGGGAGCATCAGCCCCAGCATTTT.

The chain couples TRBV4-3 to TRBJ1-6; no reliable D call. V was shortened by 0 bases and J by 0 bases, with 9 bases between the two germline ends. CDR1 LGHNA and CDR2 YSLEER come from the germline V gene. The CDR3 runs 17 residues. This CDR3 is CASSQDNLSSYNSPLHF. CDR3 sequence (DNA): TGCGCCAGCAGCCAAGATAACCTGAGCTCCTATAATTCACCCCTCCACTTT.